This T cell receptor beta chain was identified during a study of high-grade serous ovarian cancer treatment subgroups. Study-level background: Each sample yielded on average around 7,000 unique TCR beta rearrangements from over 12,000 reads. Regarding the study as a whole: Spatial context was lost because tumors were sequenced in bulk.

This CDR3 comprises 12 residues. The V end lost 6 bases, the J end lost 6 bases, and 9 bases lay between the germline ends. Germline assignment: CDR1 MDHEN and CDR2 SYDVKM. TCRdb keeps only in-frame clones here, not all; method: immunoSEQ multiplex PCR. The sample shows about 8,600 clones, approximately 79% of them seen only once. Tumor samples were taken before definitive surgery or chemotherapy. On this clone itself: Its antigen is undetermined.

Sample: tumor tissue. V and J are TRBV28 and TRBJ2-1; D unclear. This sequence originates from a human donor with high-grade serous ovarian cancer. The CDR3 spells CASSPGTNEQFF. DNA of the CDR3: TGTGCCAGCAGCCCGGGCACCAATGAGCAGTTCTTC.